Listed here is a single T cell receptor (beta chain). What it binds is not known. This specimen belongs to a study of cytomegalovirus exposure and HLA in healthy donors. General study findings and limits: Follow-up analysis found HLA locus-dependent TCR association rates, highest for DRB1 and lowest for HLA-C. The CMV antigen specificity of a few CMV-associated chains was confirmed through in vitro analysis. Researchers reported in a later analysis that common viral pathogens appeared linked to several top clusters.

Per germline, CDR1 ENHRY and CDR2 SYGVKD. The CDR3 runs 14 residues. V was pared by 3 bases and J by 6 bases, with 14 bases between. PCR employed 60 Vbeta and 13 Jbeta primers. Profiled with immunoSEQ multiplex PCR; TCRdb holds only in-frame clones, not every one. The data contain 55,000 to 85,000 clones, around 86% of them singletons. This sequence joins TRBV10-3 and TRBJ1-2; perhaps TRBD1 as D (5 bases). The specimen was PBMCs. The TCR sequence derives from a woman aged 25 to 39 in good health and CMV-seronegative. Written as DNA, the CDR3 is TGTGCCATCAGTGATCTTAACCGGGGGGATGGCTACACCTTC. It encodes CAISDLNRGDGYTF.